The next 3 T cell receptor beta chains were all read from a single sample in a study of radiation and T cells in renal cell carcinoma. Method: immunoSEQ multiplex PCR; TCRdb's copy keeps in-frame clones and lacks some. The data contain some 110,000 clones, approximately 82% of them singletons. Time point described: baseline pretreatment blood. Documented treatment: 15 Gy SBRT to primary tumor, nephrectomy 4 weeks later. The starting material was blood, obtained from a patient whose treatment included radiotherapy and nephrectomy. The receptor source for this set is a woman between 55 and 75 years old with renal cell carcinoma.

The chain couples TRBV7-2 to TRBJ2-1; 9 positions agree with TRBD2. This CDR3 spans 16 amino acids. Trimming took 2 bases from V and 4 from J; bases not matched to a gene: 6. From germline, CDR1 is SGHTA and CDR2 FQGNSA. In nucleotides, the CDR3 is TGTGCCAGCAGCTTAAGCGGGCTAGCGGGATACAATGAGCAGTTCTTC. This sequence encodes CASSLSGLAGYNEQFF.

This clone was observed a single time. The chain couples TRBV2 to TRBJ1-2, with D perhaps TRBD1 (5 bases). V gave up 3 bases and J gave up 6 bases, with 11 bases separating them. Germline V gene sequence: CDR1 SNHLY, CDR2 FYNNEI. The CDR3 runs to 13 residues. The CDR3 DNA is TGTGCCAGCAGTGAGGGACCGGCCCATGGCTACACCTTC. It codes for CASSEGPAHGYTF.

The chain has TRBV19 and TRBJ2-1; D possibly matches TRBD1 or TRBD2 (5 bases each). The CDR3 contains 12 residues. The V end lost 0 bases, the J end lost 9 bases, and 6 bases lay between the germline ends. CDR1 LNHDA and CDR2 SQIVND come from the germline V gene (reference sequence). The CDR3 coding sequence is TGTGCCAGTAGTATAGATGGGGGTGAGCAGTTCTTC. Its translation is CASSIDGGEQFF.